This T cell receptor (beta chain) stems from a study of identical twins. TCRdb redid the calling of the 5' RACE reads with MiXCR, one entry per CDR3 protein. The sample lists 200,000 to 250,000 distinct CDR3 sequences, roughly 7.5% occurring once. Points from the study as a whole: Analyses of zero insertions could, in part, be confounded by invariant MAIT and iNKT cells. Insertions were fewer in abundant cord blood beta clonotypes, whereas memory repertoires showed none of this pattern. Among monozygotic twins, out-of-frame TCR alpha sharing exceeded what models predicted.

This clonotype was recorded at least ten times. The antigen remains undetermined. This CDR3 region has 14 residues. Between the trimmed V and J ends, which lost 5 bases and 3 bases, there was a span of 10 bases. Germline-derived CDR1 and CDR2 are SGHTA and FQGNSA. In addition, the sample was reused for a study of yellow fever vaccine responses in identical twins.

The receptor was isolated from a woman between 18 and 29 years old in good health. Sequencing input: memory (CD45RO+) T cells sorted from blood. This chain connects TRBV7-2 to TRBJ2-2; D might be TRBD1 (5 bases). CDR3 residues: CASSQFRDTGELFF. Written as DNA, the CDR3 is TGTGCCAGCAGCCAATTCAGGGACACCGGGGAGCTGTTTTTT. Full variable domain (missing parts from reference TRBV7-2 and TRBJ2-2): GAGVSQSPSNKVTEKGKDVELRCDPISGHTALYWYRQSLGQGLEFLIYFQGNSAPDKSGLPSDRFSAERTGGSVSTLTIQRTQQEDSAVYLCASSQFRDTGELFFGEGSRLTVL.